These T cell receptor beta chains were read from a single sample in a study of OX40 agonist ivuxolimab in advanced cancers. Method: immunoSEQ multiplex PCR; TCRdb's copy keeps in-frame clones and lacks some. The table lists 55,000 to 70,000 clones, 90% to 95% of them singletons. The sequences come from CD4+ or CD8+ T cells sorted from blood, collected in a trial of the OX40 agonist ivuxolimab. These receptors were collected from an adult with an advanced solid tumor such as melanoma, head and neck, liver or kidney cancer. CDR3s include the opening cysteine and the closing phenylalanine or tryptophan. The D gene is left open where the match is weak. Size values are once, few and many counts, or a class for expanded clones, and some rows have none.

CDR3 DNA: TGTGCCAGCAGCCTTCACGGGGGGGGCAATCAGCCCCAGCATTTT; CDR3 protein: CASSLHGGGNQPQHF; J gene: TRBJ1-5; V gene: TRBV9; clone size: -; D gene: -
CDR3 DNA: TGCAGCGTAGAGACAGGGGGCACTGAAGCTTTCTTT; CDR3 protein: CSVETGGTEAFF; J gene: TRBJ1-1; V gene: TRBV29-1; clone size: -; D gene: TRBD1
CDR3 DNA: TGTGCCAGCAGCTGGGGACAGGGTAATTCACCCCTCCACTTT; CDR3 protein: CASSWGQGNSPLHF; J gene: TRBJ1-6; V gene: TRBV27; clone size: once; D gene: TRBD1
CDR3 DNA: TGTGCCAGCAGCTTGATGGACAGGGCAATTGACGAGCAGTACTTC; CDR3 protein: CASSLMDRAIDEQYF; J gene: TRBJ2-7; V gene: TRBV7-9; clone size: -; D gene: TRBD1
CDR3 DNA: TGTGCCAGCAGTCCGGGAGGCAATCAGCCCCAGCATTTT; CDR3 protein: CASSPGGNQPQHF; J gene: TRBJ1-5; V gene: TRBV6-1; clone size: -; D gene: -
CDR3 DNA: TGTGCCAGCAGTTTGGGGACAAAACCCACCGAGCAGTACTTC; CDR3 protein: CASSLGTKPTEQYF; J gene: TRBJ2-7; V gene: TRBV27; clone size: -; D gene: -
CDR3 DNA: TGTGCCAGCAGCTTGGGGACTTGGACGGGAGAGACCCAGTACTTC; CDR3 protein: CASSLGTWTGETQYF; J gene: TRBJ2-5; V gene: TRBV5-6; clone size: -; D gene: -
CDR3 DNA: TGCGCCAGCAGCTTGGGACAGGGCCCCTACGAGCAGTACTTC; CDR3 protein: CASSLGQGPYEQYF; J gene: TRBJ2-7; V gene: TRBV5-1; clone size: -; D gene: TRBD1
CDR3 DNA: TGTGCCAGCAGTGAAGGCACAGGAGCCTACGAGCAGTACTTC; CDR3 protein: CASSEGTGAYEQYF; J gene: TRBJ2-7; V gene: TRBV6-1; clone size: -; D gene: -
CDR3 DNA: TGTGCCAGCAGCTTAGGGGAAGAGCAGTTCTTC; CDR3 protein: CASSLGEEQFF; J gene: TRBJ2-1; V gene: TRBV11-2; clone size: once; D gene: -
CDR3 DNA: TGTGCCACCAGCAGAGAGAGGAGCGGGGGGGAAGAGACCCAGTACTTC; CDR3 protein: CATSRERSGGEETQYF; J gene: TRBJ2-5; V gene: TRBV15; clone size: -; D gene: TRBD2
CDR3 DNA: TGTGCCAGCAGCCCCCGGGACTTAGCCTACGAGCAGTACTTC; CDR3 protein: CASSPRDLAYEQYF; J gene: TRBJ2-7; V gene: TRBV11-2; clone size: -; D gene: -